Listed here are 13 T cell receptor beta chains from one sample, sequenced in a study of OX40 agonist ivuxolimab in advanced cancers. Clones were read by immunoSEQ multiplex PCR, and TCRdb kept only the in-frame ones, dropping some. Of tens of thousands of clones in the sample, approximately 90% were seen once. The material sequenced was CD4+ or CD8+ T cells sorted from blood, taken in a trial of the OX40 agonist ivuxolimab. The receptor source for this set is an adult with an advanced solid tumor such as melanoma, head and neck, liver or kidney cancer.

The chain couples TRBV6-6 to TRBJ2-5; 8 positions agree with TRBD2. Unmatched junction bases numbered 4, after V lost 7 bases and J lost 0 bases. The germline V gene encodes CDR1 MNHNY and CDR2 SVGAGI (reference sequence). The CDR3 runs 14 residues. The chain's CDR3 is CASTLAGNQETQYF. The CDR3 DNA sequence: TGTGCCAGCACTTTAGCGGGAAACCAAGAGACCCAGTACTTC.

The chain couples TRBV5-1 to TRBJ2-3, with D uncertain. Looked up from germline, CDR1 is SGHRS and CDR2 is YFSETQ. The CDR3 runs 14 residues. Trimming shortened V by 2 bases and J by 0 bases, and 7 bases separated the two germline ends. In DNA, the CDR3 is TGCGCCAGCAGCTTTCAGACTAGCACAGATACGCAGTATTTT. This gives the protein CASSFQTSTDTQYF.

The V gene is TRBV5-6, the J gene TRBJ1-1, with D maybe TRBD1 (6 bases). This CDR3 has 16 residues. Deletions cut 0 bases from V and 1 base from J, with 13 bases between. The V gene's germline CDR1 is SGHDT and CDR2 YYEEEE. In nucleotides, the CDR3 is TGTGCCAGCAGCTTGGCCGGAGCAGGGGCGAACACTGAAGCTTTCTTT. Translated, it gives CASSLAGAGANTEAFF.

The V call is TRBV2, the J call TRBJ2-7; perhaps TRBD2 as D (6 bases). This CDR3 contains 13 residues. The V end lost 8 bases, the J end lost 3 bases, and 14 bases lay between the germline ends. Per germline, CDR1 SNHLY and CDR2 FYNNEI. CDR3 bases: TGTGCCAGCGCGTCAACCGGGGGCTACGAGCAGTACTTC. Its translation: CASASTGGYEQYF.

The chain combines TRBV30 with TRBJ2-5; 7 bases align to TRBD1. V shed 0 bases, J shed 11 bases, and the junction held 6 bases outside the gene matches. The germline CDR1 and CDR2 sequences are GTSNPN and SVGIG (reference sequence). The CDR3 loop spans 12 amino acids. CDR3 sequence (DNA): TGTGCCTGGAGTGTCCTAGACAGGGAGCAGTACTTC. Amino acids: CAWSVLDREQYF.

The rearrangement joins TRBV9 to TRBJ2-2; the D gene could be TRBD1 or TRBD2 (6 bases each). V lost 1 base and J lost 1, with 17 bases in between. The CDR3 has 18 residues. CDR1 is SGDLS, CDR2 YYNGEE, per germline. This CDR3 reads CASSVFPPGAKNTGELFF. CDR3 bases: TGTGCCAGCAGCGTATTCCCCCCGGGGGCCAAGAACACCGGGGAGCTGTTTTTT.

This chain joins TRBV5-1 and TRBJ2-1; no clear D gene. The CDR3 totals 14 residues. Trimming removed 0 bases at V and 4 bases at J, with 8 bases between. Per germline, CDR1 SGHRS and CDR2 YFSETQ. CDR3 sequence (DNA): TGCGCCAGCAGCTTGGAGGGTTATTACAATGAGCAGTTCTTC. Translated, it gives CASSLEGYYNEQFF.

The chain carries TRBV7-2 and TRBJ2-5, with unresolved D. Trimming stripped 4 bases from V and 9 bases from J, with 15 bases between. In germline, CDR1 is SGHTA, CDR2 FQGNSA. The CDR3 extends over 13 amino acids. CDR3 sequence (DNA): TGTGCCAGCAGCTGGGCTACTCCCCCTGCCCAGTACTTC. Its translation: CASSWATPPAQYF. Combining the CDR3 with reference TRBV7-2 and TRBJ2-5 gives the whole variable domain GAGVSQSPSNKVTEKGKDVELRCDPISGHTALYWYRQSLGQGLEFLIYFQGNSAPDKSGLPSDRFSAERTGGSVSTLTIQRTQQEDSAVYLCASSWATPPAQYFGPGTRLLVL.

This chain links TRBV2 with TRBJ2-1; D is tentatively TRBD1 or TRBD2 (5 bases each). The length of the CDR3 is 11 residues. V dropped 11 bases and J dropped 9 bases, with 14 bases sitting between them. Germline CDR1 is SNHLY and CDR2 is FYNNEI. The CDR3 bases are TGTGCCGGGACGAGGGATATTGAGCAGTTCTTC. Encoded protein: CAGTRDIEQFF.

This clone has more than one count but fewer than ten. This chain connects TRBV29-1 to TRBJ1-5, with D unresolved. Per germline, CDR1 SQVTM and CDR2 ANQGSEA. This CDR3 is 15 amino acids long. Trimming took off 4 bases at V and 2 bases at J, with 15 bases between the two ends. The CDR3 reads CSVADGLLGNQPQHF. The CDR3 DNA sequence: TGCAGCGTTGCGGACGGACTTTTGGGCAATCAGCCCCAGCATTTT.

This clone appeared a few times. The chain couples TRBV7-2 to TRBJ2-3, with 10 bases identical to TRBD2. Germline V gene sequence: CDR1 SGHTA, CDR2 FQGNSA. The V gene end was trimmed by 4 bases and the J gene end by 2 bases; junction bases not matched to a gene: 9. The length of the CDR3 is 17 residues. The CDR3 DNA sequence: TGTGCCAGCAGCTCCGGATCGACTAGCGGGTCCACAGATACGCAGTATTTT. This sequence encodes CASSSGSTSGSTDTQYF.

This sequence joins TRBV29-1 and TRBJ1-5; D gene unclear. The CDR3 contains 15 residues. V lost 4 bases and J 6 bases, leaving 19 bases between the germline ends. Germline lookup yields CDR1 SQVTM and CDR2 ANQGSEA. CDR3 sequence reads: CSVAENPVSGQPQHF. The CDR3 DNA reads TGCAGCGTTGCGGAAAACCCGGTCTCAGGTCAGCCCCAGCATTTT.

The rearrangement links TRBV5-8 to TRBJ1-2; D ambiguous. In germline, CDR1 is SGHTS, CDR2 YDEGEE. The germline V and J ends were trimmed by 0 bases and 4 bases, with 13 bases remaining between them. There are 15 residues in the CDR3. For the CDR3, the DNA is TGTGCCAGCAGCTTGGCCGGAGGCGGTCTCTATGGCTACACCTTC. This translates into CASSLAGGGLYGYTF.